Shown below are 2 T cell receptor beta chains from a single sample sequenced in a study of T cell responses to AZD1222 COVID-19 vaccine. Clones were read by immunoSEQ multiplex PCR, and TCRdb kept only the in-frame ones, dropping some. The sample has roughly 120,000 clones, about nine tenths seen once. Here the sequenced sample was peripheral blood, taken on day 0 of AZD1222 vaccination. The receptors come from an adult in good health.

J is TRBJ1-1 and V is TRBV4-1, with 8 nucleotides matching TRBD1. Germline CDR1 is MGHRA and CDR2 is YSYEKL. The CDR3 consists of 13 residues. V shed 1 base, J shed 11 bases, and the junction held 6 bases outside the gene matches. The DNA of the CDR3 is TGCGCCAGCAGCCAAGCGGTAGACAGGGGTGCTTTCTTT. Encoded protein: CASSQAVDRGAFF.

This chain joins TRBV5-1 and TRBJ2-3; TRBD2 matches 7 bases. V shed 4 bases, J shed 1 base, and the junction held 12 bases outside the gene matches. The V gene's germline CDR1 is SGHRS and CDR2 YFSETQ. The CDR3 loop spans 17 amino acids. The CDR3 is CASSVSGAGARTDTQYF. The CDR3, as DNA: TGCGCCAGCAGCGTAAGCGGGGCGGGAGCCCGCACAGATACGCAGTATTTT.